This T cell receptor beta chain was identified in a study of siplizumab effects on memory and regulatory T cells. Germline CDR1 SGHNT, CDR2 YYREEE (reference sequence). V lost 4 bases, J lost 6 bases, and 14 bases stayed unmatched. This CDR3 contains 16 residues. Assay used: immunoSEQ multiplex PCR; TCRdb lists only in-frame clones, some missing. Counted here are approximately 97,000 clones, more than 85% occurring once; the ten biggest clones make up roughly 1.1%. V usage is TRBV5-4 and J usage is TRBJ2-3; TRBD2 matches 7 bases. What was sequenced was CD4+ T cells sorted from blood. This TCR derives from a human donor in good health. CDR3 in DNA: TGTGCCAGCAGCCCGGAACTTCTAGCGGTGCGCGATACGCAGTATTTT. Residues: CASSPELLAVRDTQYF. The variable domain in full, completed from reference TRBV5-4 and TRBJ2-3, reads ETGVTQSPTHLIKTRGQQVTLRCSSQSGHNTVSWYQQALGQGPQFIFQYYREEENGRGNFPPRFSGLQFPNYSSELNVNALELDDSALYLCASSPELLAVRDTQYFGPGTRLTVL.